This T cell receptor beta chain was observed in a study of CD8 T cells in ankylosing spondylitis. Broader study findings: Earlier studies detected some motif variants in reactive arthritis synovial fluid and blood. Researchers report that disease-linked clones proved CD8+ and relatively rare in peripheral blood.

Trimming shortened V by 0 bases and J by 1 base, and 7 bases separated the two germline ends. The CDR3 is made up of 15 amino acids. CDR1 and CDR2 from the germline V gene are SGHRS and YFSETQ. This clonotype has a count of ten or more. The antigen is undetermined. TCRdb redid the calling of the 5' RACE reads with MiXCR, one entry per CDR3 protein. In the table there are around 130,000 distinct CDR3 sequences, roughly 6.6% of which are singletons. The receptor's source is a male donor with ankylosing spondylitis or in good health (not recorded which). What was sequenced was blood, either unsorted or a sorted T cell fraction (not recorded which). The V call is TRBV5-1, the J call TRBJ2-2, with D possibly TRBD2 on 6 matching bases. The CDR3 reads CASSLVGGNTGELFF. The CDR3 DNA reads as TGCGCCAGCAGCTTGGTCGGGGGGAACACCGGGGAGCTGTTTTTT.